Listed below are T cell receptor beta chains from one sample, sequenced in a study of shared clonotypes between healthy human individuals. The method was immunoSEQ multiplex PCR; TCRdb's version includes in-frame clones alone and lacks a portion of them. Here the sample spans 2.3 million or so clones, approximately 93% being singletons. Sequenced: naive CD4+ T cells from PBMCs. Receptors were obtained from a man between 18 and 35 years old in good health. Some clones in this sample may be carry-over from other donors' samples. Each CDR3 is given with its conserved first and last residue. The D gene is left open where the match is weak. Clone size, where shown, is once, few, many, or a class for clones that have expanded.

>few|TRBJ1-1|TRBV30|-
TGTGCCTGGAGCCGGGTGAACACTGAAGCTTTCTTT
CAWSRVNTEAFF
>-|TRBJ2-1|TRBV10-3|TRBD2
TGTGCCATCGGATCGGCTCCGGGGCTAGCGGGAATTTGGTACAATGAGCAGTTCTTC
CAIGSAPGLAGIWYNEQFF
>-|TRBJ2-5|TRBV4-1|-
TGCGCCAGCAGCCAAGATCGGGGCAGGGTAGAGACCCAGTACTTC
CASSQDRGRVETQYF
>-|TRBJ1-1|TRBV19|TRBD1
TGTGCCAGTAGTAGAGGTCGGGACAGGGCTGGCACTGAAGCTTTCTTT
CASSRGRDRAGTEAFF
>-|TRBJ2-3|TRBV19|-
TGTGCCAGTAGTCCCGGGACCTTCACAGATACGCAGTATTTT
CASSPGTFTDTQYF
>-|TRBJ2-7|TRBV27|TRBD1
TGTGCCAGCAGTTTCTATCGGGGGACAGGGATCTTCGAGCAGTACTTC
CASSFYRGTGIFEQYF
>-|TRBJ2-3|TRBV10-3|TRBD2
TGTGCCATCAGTGAAAGGACTAGCGGGAGTGATACGCAGTATTTT
CAISERTSGSDTQYF
>-|TRBJ1-1|TRBV19|-
TGTGCCAGTAGTATGGGCAGAGCTCTCCCGGCTTTCTTT
CASSMGRALPAFF
>-|TRBJ1-4|TRBV4-3|-
TGCGCCAGCAGCTCCACCTACAGGCGACTAAATGAAAAACTGTTTTTT
CASSSTYRRLNEKLFF
>-|TRBJ2-3|TRBV5-6|-
TGTGCCTCAAATAGGGCCCCTAGCACAGATACGCAGTATTTT
CASNRAPSTDTQYF
>-|TRBJ1-5|TRBV10-2|-
TGCGCCAGCAGTGTCAGCGTTAGCAATCAGCCCCAGCATTTT
CASSVSVSNQPQHF
>-|TRBJ1-6|TRBV9|TRBD1
TGTGCCAGCAGCCCAGGGGGGTTCCCCCATTCACCCCTCCACTTT
CASSPGGFPHSPLHF
>-|TRBJ2-3|TRBV7-8|TRBD2
TGTGCCAGCAGCTTAATCGCTCTTCGAGCTAGCGGGAGGTCCACAGATACGCAGTATTTT
CASSLIALRASGRSTDTQYF
>few|TRBJ2-2|TRBV7-3|TRBD2
TGTGCCAGCAGCTTAACTAGCGGGTTTACCACCGGGGAGCTGTTTTTT
CASSLTSGFTTGELFF
>-|TRBJ1-5|TRBV7-9|-
TGTGCCAGCAGCTTAGTTGGGGGAGCTCAGCCCCAGCATTTT
CASSLVGGAQPQHF
>-|TRBJ2-2|TRBV29-1|-
TGCAGCGTTGAACATACGAACACCGGGGAGCTGTTTTTT
CSVEHTNTGELFF
>once|TRBJ1-2|TRBV5-1|-
TGCGCCAGCAGCACCAATACAGGGAACTATGGCTACACCTTC
CASSTNTGNYGYTF
>-|TRBJ2-5|TRBV28|TRBD1
TGTGCCAGCATTGCACAGGGGGAGACCCAGTACTTC
CASIAQGETQYF
>-|TRBJ1-2|TRBV9|TRBD1
TGTGCCAGCAGCATAGGACAGGGTCGGTTAGGCTACACCTTC
CASSIGQGRLGYTF
>few|TRBJ1-5|TRBV29-1|TRBD1
TGCAGCGCCGGACAGGATATCGATCAGCCCCAGCATTTT
CSAGQDIDQPQHF
>-|TRBJ2-7|TRBV9|-
TGTGCCAGCAGCGTAGGACGGAAACCCTACGAGCAGTACTTC
CASSVGRKPYEQYF
>-|TRBJ1-3|TRBV30|TRBD1
TGTGCCCGCGCCCCGGGACAGGGGGCAACCATATATTTT
CARAPGQGATIYF